This TCR beta chain stems from a study of blood T cell repertoires in COVID-19. Study-wide background: Donors in the United States, Italy and Spain gave samples during acute or convalescent COVID-19. T cells, B-cell-depleted T cells, or PBMCs supplied cDNA or gDNA.

Contact with a PCR-confirmed or clinician-diagnosed COVID-19 case occurred within 2 weeks of entry. Authors' processing steps: Estimation of nucleated cell counts relied on the amplification of reference gene primers. Repertoires were generated with immunoSEQ multiplex PCR, while TCRdb's copy carries only in-frame clones and drops some. V and J calls and clone size are as listed in that table; D and trimming were resolved from the DNA. The repertoire holds about 430,000 clones, with 70% to 90% as singletons. Germline V gene data show CDR1 as SGHNT and CDR2 as YYREEE (reference sequence). The junction had 4 bases not matched to a gene; V was cut back by 4 bases and J by 5 bases. This CDR3 region has 15 residues.

The chain joins TRBV5-4 to TRBJ2-3; 13 nucleotides match TRBD2. The sequencing sample was made of PBMCs or T cells enriched from blood (not recorded which). This clonotype originated in a woman aged 18-30 years who had been exposed to COVID-19. For the CDR3, the DNA is TGTGCCAGCAGCCCCGGGACTAGCGGGATAGATACGCAGTATTTT. It specifies CASSPGTSGIDTQYF. Together with reference TRBV5-4 and TRBJ2-3, the CDR3 gives the full variable domain: ETGVTQSPTHLIKTRGQQVTLRCSSQSGHNTVSWYQQALGQGPQFIFQYYREEENGRGNFPPRFSGLQFPNYSSELNVNALELDDSALYLCASSPGTSGIDTQYFGPGTRLTVL.